The present entry profiles one TCR beta chain with its context. Its antigen is undetermined. This sample was taken from a study of CD8 T cells in ankylosing spondylitis. Findings of the study overall: Disease-linked clones reportedly showed significant enrichment in matched ankylosing spondylitis synovial fluid. Within ankylosing spondylitis blood, a TCR beta motif made up of under 10 highly homologous variants appeared to be characteristic.

TCRdb reprocessed the 5' RACE reads with MiXCR, giving one entry per CDR3 protein. The sample holds about 130,000 distinct CDR3 sequences; approximately 15% are singletons and the top ten take 2.5% to 3%. The receptor was isolated from a female donor with ankylosing spondylitis or in good health (not recorded which). Material for sequencing was blood, either unsorted or a sorted T cell fraction (not recorded which).

The CDR3: CASSYSSTETQYF. The DNA of the CDR3 is TGTGCCAGCAGTTACTCGAGTACAGAGACCCAGTACTTC. The chain links TRBV6-5 to TRBJ2-5; the D is unclear. The CDR3 extends over 13 amino acids. Germline lookup yields CDR1 MNHEY and CDR2 SVGAGI. The V end lost 0 bases, the J end lost 4 bases, and 6 bases lay between the germline ends.